The clone carrying this T cell receptor beta chain occurred once. Sequencing was performed with immunoSEQ multiplex PCR; in TCRdb, only in-frame clones are kept and a portion is missing. The sample contains nearly 40,000 clones, more than 85% of which appear only once. The data stem from a study of control samples from healthy donors and cancer patients. The CDR3 runs to 12 residues. V was shortened by 11 bases and J by 0 bases, with 10 bases between the two germline ends. Germline assignment: CDR1 SEHNR and CDR2 FQNEAQ (reference sequence). Specimen: blood. The sequence was collected from a woman aged 50 to 60 in good health. This rearrangement joins TRBV7-9 to TRBJ1-1, with D hard to call. The CDR3, as DNA: TGTGCCGGTCAGACGGTGAACACTGAAGCTTTCTTT. Encoded protein: CAGQTVNTEAFF.